This T cell receptor (beta chain) was sequenced in a study of blood T cells in healthy people across ages. Overall study context: Template-switching capture recovered about one barcoded beta molecule per two T cells. Study-wide findings and caveats: The percentage of naive T cells correlated strongly with TCR beta diversity.

In the case of this clonotype: Its antigen is undetermined. A read error may explain this, as a much larger clone is one base away.

Sample-barcoded 5' priming and a J-beta primer mix drove a second PCR of roughly 6 to 12 cycles. Each cDNA molecule, via a template-switch adaptor with 12 random nucleotides, was tagged. TCRdb re-called the 5' RACE reads through MiXCR, storing one row per CDR3 protein. The sample has approximately 350,000 distinct CDR3 sequences; about 49% are singletons. This CDR3 is built from 10 residues. Germline CDR1 and CDR2: DFQATT and SNEGSKA (reference sequence). Isolated per sample were at least 6 million PBMCs. Material: blood. This receptor was identified in a man aged 55-75 years in good health. This chain joins TRBV20-1 and TRBJ2-1, with D perhaps matching TRBD1 (6 bases). CDR3 nucleotide sequence: TGCAGTACAGGGTACAGTGAGCAGTTCTTC. Its protein is CSTGYSEQFF.